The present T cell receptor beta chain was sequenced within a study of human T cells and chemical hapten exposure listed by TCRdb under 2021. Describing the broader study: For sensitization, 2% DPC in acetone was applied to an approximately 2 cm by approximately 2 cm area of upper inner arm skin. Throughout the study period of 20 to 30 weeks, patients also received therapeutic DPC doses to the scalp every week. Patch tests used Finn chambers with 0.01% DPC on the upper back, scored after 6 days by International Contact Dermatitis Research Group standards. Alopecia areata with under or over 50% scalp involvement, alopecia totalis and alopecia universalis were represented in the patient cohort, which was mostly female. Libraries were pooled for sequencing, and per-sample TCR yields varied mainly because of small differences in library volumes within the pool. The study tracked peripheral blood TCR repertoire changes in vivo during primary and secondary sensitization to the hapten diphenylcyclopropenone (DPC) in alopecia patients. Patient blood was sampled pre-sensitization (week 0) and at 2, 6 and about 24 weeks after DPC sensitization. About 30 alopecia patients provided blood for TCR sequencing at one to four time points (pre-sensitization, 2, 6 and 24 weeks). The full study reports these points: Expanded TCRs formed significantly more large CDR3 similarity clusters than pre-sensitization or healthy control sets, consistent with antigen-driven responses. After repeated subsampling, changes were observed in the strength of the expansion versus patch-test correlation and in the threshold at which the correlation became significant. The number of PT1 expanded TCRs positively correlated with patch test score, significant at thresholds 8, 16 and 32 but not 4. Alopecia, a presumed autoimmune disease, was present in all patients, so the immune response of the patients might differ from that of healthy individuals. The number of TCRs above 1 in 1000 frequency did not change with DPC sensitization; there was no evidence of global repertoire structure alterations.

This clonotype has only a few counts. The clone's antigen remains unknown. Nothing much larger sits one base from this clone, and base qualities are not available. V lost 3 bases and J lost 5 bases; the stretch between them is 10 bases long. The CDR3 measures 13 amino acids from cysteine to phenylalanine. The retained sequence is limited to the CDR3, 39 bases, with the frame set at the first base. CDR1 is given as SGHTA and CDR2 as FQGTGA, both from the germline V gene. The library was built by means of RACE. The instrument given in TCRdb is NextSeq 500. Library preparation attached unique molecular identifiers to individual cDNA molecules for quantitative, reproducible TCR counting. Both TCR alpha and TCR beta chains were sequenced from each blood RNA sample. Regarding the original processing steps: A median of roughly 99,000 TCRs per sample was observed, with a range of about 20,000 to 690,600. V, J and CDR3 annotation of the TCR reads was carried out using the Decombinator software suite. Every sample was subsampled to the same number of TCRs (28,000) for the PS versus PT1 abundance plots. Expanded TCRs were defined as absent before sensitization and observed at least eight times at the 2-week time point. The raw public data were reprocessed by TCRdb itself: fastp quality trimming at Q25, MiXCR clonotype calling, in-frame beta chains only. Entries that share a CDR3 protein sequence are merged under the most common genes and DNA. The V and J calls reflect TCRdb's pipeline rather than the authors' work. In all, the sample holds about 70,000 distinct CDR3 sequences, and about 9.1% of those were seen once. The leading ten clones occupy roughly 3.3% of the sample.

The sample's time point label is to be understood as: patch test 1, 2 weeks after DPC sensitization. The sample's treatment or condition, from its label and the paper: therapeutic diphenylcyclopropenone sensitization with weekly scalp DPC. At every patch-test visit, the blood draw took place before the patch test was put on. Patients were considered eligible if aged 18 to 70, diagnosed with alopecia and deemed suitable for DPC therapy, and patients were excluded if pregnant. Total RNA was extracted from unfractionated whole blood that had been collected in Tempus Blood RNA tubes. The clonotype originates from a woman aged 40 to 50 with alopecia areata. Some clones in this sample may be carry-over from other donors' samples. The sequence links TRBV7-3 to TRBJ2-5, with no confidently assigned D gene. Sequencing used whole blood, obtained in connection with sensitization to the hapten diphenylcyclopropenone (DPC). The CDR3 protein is CASSFGARETQYF. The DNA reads TGTGCCAGCAGCTTTGGTGCGCGGGAGACCCAGTACTTC.